These 3 T cell receptor beta chains were sequenced from one sample in a study of T-cell reconstitution after alpha-beta-depleted transplantation in children. Preparation of the TCRbeta library used unique molecular identifiers. TCRdb independently ran MiXCR on the PCR reads; one entry per CDR3 protein. Of 440,000 or so distinct CDR3 sequences in the sample, roughly a tenth are singletons; the top ten hold 4.5% to 6%. The source was PBMCs from the stem cell graft donor, collected from the stem cell graft. The origin of the receptors is a human donor who donated a stem cell graft to a child with acute myeloid leukemia.

The chain is built from TRBV10-3 and TRBJ2-3, with TRBD1 identical over 8 bases. Trimming at V came to 6 bases and at J to 0 bases, leaving 14 bases not matched to a gene. CDR3 length equals 18 residues. The germline CDR1 and CDR2 sequences are ENHRY and SYGVKD. This CDR3 is CAIRMTGARTASTDTQYF. CDR3 coding DNA: TGTGCCATCAGGATGACAGGGGCGAGAACTGCTAGCACAGATACGCAGTATTTT.

The chain links TRBV29-1 to TRBJ2-2; D assignment may be TRBD1 or TRBD2 (5 bases each). The V and J ends lost 6 bases and 4 bases respectively, with 18 bases between them. The CDR3 length is 15 residues. CDR1 and CDR2 from the germline V gene are SQVTM and ANQGSEA. The CDR3 bases are TGCAGCGTCCTACTGGGCAGGGCGGGCACCGGGGAGCTGTTTTTT. Amino acid sequence: CSVLLGRAGTGELFF.

V and J are TRBV5-1 and TRBJ2-1; 12 positions agree with TRBD2. The CDR3 totals 18 residues. The V gene's germline CDR1 is SGHRS and CDR2 YFSETQ. V was clipped by 0 bases and J by 6 bases; unmatched bases: 10. CDR3 residues: CASSLVPPASGGANEQFF. The DNA for the CDR3 is TGCGCCAGCAGCTTGGTGCCGCCGGCTAGCGGGGGGGCCAATGAGCAGTTCTTC.